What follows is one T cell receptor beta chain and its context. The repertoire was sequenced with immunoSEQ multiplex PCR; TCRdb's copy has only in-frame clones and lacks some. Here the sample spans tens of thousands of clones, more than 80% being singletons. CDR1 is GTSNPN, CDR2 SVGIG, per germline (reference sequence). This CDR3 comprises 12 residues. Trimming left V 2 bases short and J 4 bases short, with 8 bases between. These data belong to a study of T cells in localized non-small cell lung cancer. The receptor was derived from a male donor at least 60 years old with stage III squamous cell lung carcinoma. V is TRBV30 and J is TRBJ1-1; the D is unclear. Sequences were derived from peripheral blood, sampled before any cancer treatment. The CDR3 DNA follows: TGTGCCTGGAGTCGTAGTGCCACTGAAGCTTTCTTT. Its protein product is CAWSRSATEAFF.